The rows below give T cell receptor beta chains drawn from one sample of a study of beta chain features in type 1 diabetes. Clones were read by immunoSEQ multiplex PCR, and TCRdb kept only the in-frame ones, dropping some. The sample lists 680,000 or so clones, under 15% occurring once. Sequencing input: naive CD4+ T cells from blood. Source of these receptors: a man aged 18 to 29 with type 1 diabetes. CDR3s include the opening cysteine and the closing phenylalanine or tryptophan. D genes are given only for firm matches. Some rows have no size entry. The others give once, few or many, or a class for an expanded clone.

V gene	D gene	clone size	J gene	CDR3 DNA	CDR3 protein
TRBV28	TRBD2	.	TRBJ2-1	TGTGCCAGCAGACCTAGCGGGGACAACTACAATGAGCAGTTCTTC	CASRPSGDNYNEQFF
TRBV29-1	.	.	TRBJ1-2	TGCAGCGTTGAACAGGAAAACTATGGCTACACCTTC	CSVEQENYGYTF
TRBV14	.	.	TRBJ2-7	TGTGCCAGCAGCCAAGTTGGTCAGGGTGGGCGCGAGCAGTACTTC	CASSQVGQGGREQYF
TRBV7-9	.	few	TRBJ2-5	TGTGCCAGCAGCCCGAGGGGACCTTACCAAGAGACCCAGTACTTC	CASSPRGPYQETQYF
TRBV5-1	TRBD1	few	TRBJ2-7	TGCGCCAGCAGCCATGGCAGGGACAGGGTTTCCTACGAGCAGTACTTC	CASSHGRDRVSYEQYF
TRBV7-9	TRBD1	.	TRBJ2-7	TGTGCCAGCAGCCCCCCGGACAGGGCCGTCGGGCAGTACTTC	CASSPPDRAVGQYF
TRBV19	.	.	TRBJ2-5	TGTGCCAGTACGACATGGCACTTTGGGGAAGAGACCCAGTACTTC	CASTTWHFGEETQYF
TRBV19	.	.	TRBJ1-1	TGTGCCAGTAGGCAGGGGCCGTCGAACACTGAAGCTTTCTTT	CASRQGPSNTEAFF
TRBV19	.	.	TRBJ1-1	TGTGCCAGTAGTGAACAGGGTGCGAACACTGAAGCTTTCTTT	CASSEQGANTEAFF
TRBV27	TRBD1	.	TRBJ1-1	TGTGCCAGCTGGGGGACAGGGGGTACGTTGGGTGAAGCTTTCTTT	CASWGTGGTLGEAFF
TRBV4-1	TRBD1	.	TRBJ2-3	TGCGCCAGCAGCCAAGATCCCGGGACAGGGGCGACAGATACGCAGTATTTT	CASSQDPGTGATDTQYF
TRBV19	TRBD1	few	TRBJ1-1	TGTGCCAGTAGTATCGACAGGGACACTGAAGCTTTCTTT	CASSIDRDTEAFF
TRBV9	.	.	TRBJ2-7	TGTGCCAGCAGCGTAGAAGGGGGTTCCTACGAGCAGTACTTC	CASSVEGGSYEQYF
TRBV6-6	TRBD1	few	TRBJ2-7	TGTGCCAGCAGTTATCCTGGATCGACAGGGATCTACGAGCAGTACTTC	CASSYPGSTGIYEQYF
TRBV19	TRBD1	few	TRBJ2-1	TGTGCCAGTAGTCCAATGGGACAGGGTCCGAAGCAGTTCTTC	CASSPMGQGPKQFF
TRBV27	TRBD1	few	TRBJ1-2	TGTGCCACCTCGCCGACAGGGGGCTATGGCTACACCTTC	CATSPTGGYGYTF
TRBV2	.	few	TRBJ1-4	TGTGCCAGCAGTCCCCTAAGGGGGGTAGGTGAAAAACTGTTTTTT	CASSPLRGVGEKLFF
TRBV11-2	.	.	TRBJ2-5	TGTGCCAGCAGCCCTGGATCGAAAGAGACCCAGTACTTC	CASSPGSKETQYF
TRBV19	.	.	TRBJ2-3	TGTGCCAGTAGTAGCGGAGGGACAGATACGCAGTATTTT	CASSSGGTDTQYF
TRBV7-7	.	.	TRBJ2-2	TGTGCTAGCAGCTTAGAGGTCGGGGAGCTGTTTTTT	CASSLEVGELFF
TRBV28	.	few	TRBJ1-5	TGTGCCAGCAGTTCCCCCGGGACGGCACTTCCGCCCCAGCATTTT	CASSSPGTALPPQHF
TRBV30	TRBD1	few	TRBJ1-5	TGTGCCTGGGGGAAGGGACAGTATAGCAATCAGCCCCAGCATTTT	CAWGKGQYSNQPQHF
TRBV11-2	.	few	TRBJ2-1	TGTGCCAGCAGCTTAATTACCGGGCATTCCTACAATGAGCAGTTCTTC	CASSLITGHSYNEQFF
TRBV19	.	.	TRBJ1-2	TGTGCCAGTAGTATAGCTGTAATCGTCAACTATGGCTACACCTTC	CASSIAVIVNYGYTF
TRBV7-9	.	.	TRBJ1-5	TGTGCCAGCAGCTTAGAGGCAGGGGGCAATCAGCCCCAGCATTTT	CASSLEAGGNQPQHF
TRBV29-1	.	.	TRBJ2-3	TGCAGCGACAGTGGGGGCCCAGATACGCAGTATTTT	CSDSGGPDTQYF
TRBV14	TRBD1	.	TRBJ2-7	TGTGCCAGCAGCCAAGGTACCCCGGGACAGGGCTCCTACGAGCAGTACTTC	CASSQGTPGQGSYEQYF
TRBV9	.	.	TRBJ1-2	TGTGCCAGCAGCGTAGGGGGGCGCGGCTATGGCTACACCTTC	CASSVGGRGYGYTF
TRBV19	.	few	TRBJ2-3	TGTGCCAGTAGTATAGTTATGACAGCAGGAGATACGCAGTATTTT	CASSIVMTAGDTQYF
TRBV1	.	.	TRBJ2-4	TGCACCAGCAGCCAAGATTTGGCGGGGGGGCCGGCCAAAAACATTCAGTACTTC	CTSSQDLAGGPAKNIQYF
TRBV5-4	.	.	TRBJ2-6	TGTGCCAGCAGCCCAGACATTTCTGGGGCCAACGTCCTGACTTTC	CASSPDISGANVLTF
TRBV30	.	.	TRBJ1-5	TGTGCCTGGAGCGGCAGGGAGAATCAGCCCCAGCATTTT	CAWSGRENQPQHF
TRBV5-1	.	few	TRBJ2-5	TGCGCCAGCAGCCACCGACAGCAAGAGACCCAGTACTTC	CASSHRQQETQYF
TRBV2	.	.	TRBJ2-1	TGTGCCAGCAGTGAAAGTGGGAATGAGCAGTTCTTC	CASSESGNEQFF
TRBV2	TRBD1	few	TRBJ2-1	TGTGCCAGCATGGACAGGGGGTACAATGAGCAGTTCTTC	CASMDRGYNEQFF
TRBV4-1	.	.	TRBJ1-1	TGCGCCAGCAGCCAACGAGAGGGGGGGAACACTGAAGCTTTCTTT	CASSQREGGNTEAFF
TRBV16	TRBD1	.	TRBJ1-2	TGTGCCAGCAGCCAAGAAGGGACAGGGATTGATGGCTACACCTTC	CASSQEGTGIDGYTF
TRBV5-1	TRBD2	few	TRBJ2-3	TGCGCCAGCAGCGTACTAGCGGGGGTAACAGATACGCAGTATTTT	CASSVLAGVTDTQYF
TRBV30	.	few	TRBJ1-2	TGTGCCTGGAACAGAGATAACTATGGCTACACCTTC	CAWNRDNYGYTF
TRBV5-1	TRBD1	.	TRBJ2-1	TGCGCCAGCAGCTTGGCCGGGACAGACAATGAGCAGTTCTTC	CASSLAGTDNEQFF
TRBV21-1	.	.	TRBJ1-4	TGTGCCAGCACCCGGACAGGAAGAGAAAAACTGTTTTTT	CASTRTGREKLFF
TRBV14	.	few	TRBJ2-7	TGTGCCAGCAGCCAACCCGAACGGGCGGTCTACGAGCAGTACTTC	CASSQPERAVYEQYF
TRBV28	TRBD2	few	TRBJ2-3	TGTGCCAGCAGTCGGGGGGGACTATCTCCGGATACGCAGTATTTT	CASSRGGLSPDTQYF
TRBV10-3	.	.	TRBJ1-6	TGTGCCATCAGTGAGTCGAGTCAGGGGAATTCACCCCTCCACTTT	CAISESSQGNSPLHF
TRBV29-1	.	few	TRBJ2-7	TGCAGCGTTGAAGGACAGGCGACCTCCTACGAGCAGTACTTC	CSVEGQATSYEQYF
TRBV28	.	few	TRBJ1-1	TGTGCCAGCACCCCAGGCAGGGAAGGTGAAGCTTTCTTT	CASTPGREGEAFF
TRBV15	TRBD1	few	TRBJ1-6	TGTGCCACCAGCGGTAGACAGGGACTGGATAATTCACCCCTCCACTTT	CATSGRQGLDNSPLHF
TRBV14	TRBD1	.	TRBJ1-4	TGTGCCAGCAGCGTTGACAGGGGTCGAAAACTGTTTTTT	CASSVDRGRKLFF
TRBV19	.	few	TRBJ2-1	TGTGCCAGTAGTACCGGAACCATTACAGCTTACAATGAGCAGTTCTTC	CASSTGTITAYNEQFF
TRBV19	TRBD1	few	TRBJ1-1	TGTGCCAGTACCCCTGGACAGGGGGTTACTGAAGCTTTCTTT	CASTPGQGVTEAFF
TRBV11-2	.	.	TRBJ2-2	TGTGCCAGCAGCCTCAGGGCTAGCACCGGGGAGCTGTTTTTT	CASSLRASTGELFF
TRBV6-9	TRBD1	.	TRBJ2-7	TGTGCCAGTTCGGACAGGGGGCTCGAGCAGTACTTC	CASSDRGLEQYF
TRBV5-1	.	few	TRBJ1-1	TGCGCCAGCAGCCTCGATAATATGAACACTGAAGCTTTCTTT	CASSLDNMNTEAFF